This TCR beta chain was observed in a study of graft-versus-host responses after intestinal transplantation. Study background: Grafts were multivisceral, liver-intestinal, or isolated intestinal. Recipients uniformly received anti-thymocyte globulin induction, followed by tacrolimus and steroids for approximately 3 years. Study-level results: Early HvG declines after transplant were associated with peak circulating GvH clone levels. Recipient marrow showed GvH clones, some seen first in ileum or blood.

The CDR3 is 15 residues long. Trimming shortened V by 4 bases and J by 6 bases, and 18 bases separated the two germline ends. Per germline, CDR1 MNHEY and CDR2 SVGAGI. About this clone: The target antigen is unknown.

This table comes from immunoSEQ multiplex PCR, and its TCRdb copy is limited to in-frame clones, with some not included. Here the sample spans around 90,000 clones, 85% to 95% being singletons. The specimen was unstimulated CD8+ T cells sorted from spleen or lymph node cells, collected before transplant. This chain joins TRBV6-5 and TRBJ1-2; tentative D call: TRBD1 (5 bases). The sequence derives from a human donor who was the organ donor for an intestinal transplant. This chain's CDR3 is CASSFSQVRQHGYTF. The CDR3 DNA reads TGTGCCAGCAGTTTCTCCCAAGTCAGACAGCATGGCTACACCTTC.